The TCR beta chain described here comes from a study of OX40 agonist ivuxolimab in advanced cancers. Overall study findings and caveats: Determination of antigen specificity was not performed for the expanded peripheral T cells. Among some nonresponders, normalized T-cell clonal expansion was also low.

Here immunoSEQ multiplex PCR was the method, and the copy in TCRdb shows in-frame clones only, minus some. This sample yields 25,000 to 35,000 clones, of which about 79% are seen a single time; about 15% belongs to the top ten. This clone was recorded a few times. Its antigen is not known. The sample contains more than one DNA sequence encoding this CDR3. CDR1 and CDR2 (germline): ENHRY, SYGVKD. The CDR3 totals 13 residues. V dropped 4 bases and J dropped 1 base, with 8 bases sitting between them. The receptor comes from an adult with an advanced solid tumor such as melanoma, head and neck, liver or kidney cancer. This sample comprised CD4+ or CD8+ T cells sorted from blood, obtained in a trial of the OX40 agonist ivuxolimab. The V call is TRBV10-3, the J call TRBJ2-7; the D is unclear. CDR3 sequence reads: CAISVVSSYEQYF. The CDR3 DNA is TGTGCCATCAGTGTGGTGAGTTCCTACGAGCAGTACTTC.